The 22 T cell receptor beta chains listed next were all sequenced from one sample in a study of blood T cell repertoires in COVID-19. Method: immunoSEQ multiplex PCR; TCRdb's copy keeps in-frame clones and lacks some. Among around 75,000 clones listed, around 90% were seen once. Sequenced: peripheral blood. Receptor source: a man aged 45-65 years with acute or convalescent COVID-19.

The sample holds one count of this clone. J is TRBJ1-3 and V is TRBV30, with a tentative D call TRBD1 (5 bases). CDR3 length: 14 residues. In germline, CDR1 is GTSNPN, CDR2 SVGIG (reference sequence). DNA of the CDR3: TGTGTTGGTGGGGCGTATTCCTCTGGAAACACCATATATTTT. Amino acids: CVGGAYSSGNTIYF.

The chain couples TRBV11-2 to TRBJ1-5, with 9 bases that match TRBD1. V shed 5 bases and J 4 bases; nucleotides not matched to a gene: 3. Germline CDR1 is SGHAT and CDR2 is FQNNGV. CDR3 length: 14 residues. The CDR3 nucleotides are TGTGCCAGCAGCGTTGACAGGGGGAATCAGCCCCAGCATTTT. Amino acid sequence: CASSVDRGNQPQHF.

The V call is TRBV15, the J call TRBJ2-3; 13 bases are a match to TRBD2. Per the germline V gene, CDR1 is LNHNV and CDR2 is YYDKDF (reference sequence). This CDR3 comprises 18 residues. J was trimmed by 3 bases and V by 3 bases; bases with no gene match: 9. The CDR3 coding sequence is TGTGCCACCAGCAGGGAGTATGGACTAGCGGGAGCGACAGATACGCAGTATTTT. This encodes CATSREYGLAGATDTQYF.

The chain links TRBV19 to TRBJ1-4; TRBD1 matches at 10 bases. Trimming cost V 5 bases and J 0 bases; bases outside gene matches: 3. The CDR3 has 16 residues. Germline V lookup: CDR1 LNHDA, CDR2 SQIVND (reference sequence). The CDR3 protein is CASSRGQGTTNEKLFF. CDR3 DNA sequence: TGTGCCAGTAGTCGGGGACAGGGGACAACTAATGAAAAACTGTTTTTT.

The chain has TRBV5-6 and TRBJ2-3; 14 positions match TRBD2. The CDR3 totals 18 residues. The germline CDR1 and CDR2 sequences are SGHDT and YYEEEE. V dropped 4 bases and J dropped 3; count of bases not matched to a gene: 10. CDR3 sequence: CASSPLGTSGSNTDTQYF. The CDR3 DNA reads TGTGCCAGCAGCCCACTAGGGACTAGCGGGAGTAATACAGATACGCAGTATTTT.

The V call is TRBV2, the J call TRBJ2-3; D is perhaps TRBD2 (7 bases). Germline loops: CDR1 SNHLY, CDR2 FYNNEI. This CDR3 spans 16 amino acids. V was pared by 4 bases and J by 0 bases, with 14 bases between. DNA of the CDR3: TGTGCCAGCAGTGTCCGGGGGGCCACTAGCACAGATACGCAGTATTTT. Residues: CASSVRGATSTDTQYF.

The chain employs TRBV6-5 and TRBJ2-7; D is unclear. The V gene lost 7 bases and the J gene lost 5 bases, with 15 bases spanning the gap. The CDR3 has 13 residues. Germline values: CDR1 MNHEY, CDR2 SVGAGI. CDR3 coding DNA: TGTGCCAGCACCCGGAGCCCTCAAGACGAGCAGTACTTC. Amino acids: CASTRSPQDEQYF.

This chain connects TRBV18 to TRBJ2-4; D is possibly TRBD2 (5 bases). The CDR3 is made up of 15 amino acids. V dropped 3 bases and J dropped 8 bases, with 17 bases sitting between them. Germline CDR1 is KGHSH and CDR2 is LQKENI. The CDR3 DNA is TGTGCCAGCTCACCGCGACGCTCCGGTAGCGACATTCAGTACTTC. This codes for CASSPRRSGSDIQYF.

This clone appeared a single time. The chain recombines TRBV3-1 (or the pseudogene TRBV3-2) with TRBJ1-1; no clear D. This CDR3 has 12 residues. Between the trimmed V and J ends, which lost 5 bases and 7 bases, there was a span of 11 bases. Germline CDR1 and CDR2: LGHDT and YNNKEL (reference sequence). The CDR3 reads CASSYNQVEAFF. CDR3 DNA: TGTGCCAGCAGCTACAATCAGGTTGAAGCTTTCTTT.

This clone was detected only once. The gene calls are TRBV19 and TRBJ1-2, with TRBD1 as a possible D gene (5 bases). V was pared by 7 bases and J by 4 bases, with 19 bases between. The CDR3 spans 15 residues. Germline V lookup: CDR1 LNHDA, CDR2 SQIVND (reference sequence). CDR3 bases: TGTGCCAGTACCTTTATAGGGGTTTTCGGCTATGGCTACACCTTC. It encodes CASTFIGVFGYGYTF.

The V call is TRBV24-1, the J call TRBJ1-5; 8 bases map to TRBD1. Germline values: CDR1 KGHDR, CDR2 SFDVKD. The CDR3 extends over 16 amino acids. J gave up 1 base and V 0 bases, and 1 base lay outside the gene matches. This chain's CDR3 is CATSDLTGGSNQPQHF. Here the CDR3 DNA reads TGTGCCACCAGTGATTTGACAGGGGGGAGCAATCAGCCCCAGCATTTT.

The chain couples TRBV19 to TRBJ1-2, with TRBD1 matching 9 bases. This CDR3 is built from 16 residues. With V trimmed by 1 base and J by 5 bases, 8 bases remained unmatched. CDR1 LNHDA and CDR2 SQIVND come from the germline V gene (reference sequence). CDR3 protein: CASSIAPTGGVYGYTF. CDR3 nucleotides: TGTGCCAGTAGTATAGCTCCTACAGGGGGCGTATATGGCTACACCTTC. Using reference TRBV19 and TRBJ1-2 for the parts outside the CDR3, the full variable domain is DGGITQSPKYLFRKEGQNVTLSCEQNLNHDAMYWYRQDPGQGLRLIYYSQIVNDFQKGDIAEGYSVSREKKESFPLTVTSAQKNPTAFYLCASSIAPTGGVYGYTFGSGTRLTVV.

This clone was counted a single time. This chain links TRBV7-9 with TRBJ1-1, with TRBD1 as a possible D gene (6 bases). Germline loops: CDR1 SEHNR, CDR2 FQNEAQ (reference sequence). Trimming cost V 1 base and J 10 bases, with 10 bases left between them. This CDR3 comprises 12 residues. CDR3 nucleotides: TGTGCCAGCAGCTTAGTGGGCAGGGGAGCTTTCTTT. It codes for CASSLVGRGAFF.

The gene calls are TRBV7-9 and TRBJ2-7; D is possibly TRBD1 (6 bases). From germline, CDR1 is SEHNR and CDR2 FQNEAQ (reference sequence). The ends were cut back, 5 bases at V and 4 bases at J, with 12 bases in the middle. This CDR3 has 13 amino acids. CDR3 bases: TGTGCCAGCAGCCGACAGGCCCCTTACGAGCAGTACTTC. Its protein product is CASSRQAPYEQYF. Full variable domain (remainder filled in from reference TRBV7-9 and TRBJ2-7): DTGVSQNPRHKITKRGQNVTFRCDPISEHNRLYWYRQTLGQGPEFLTYFQNEAQLEKSRLLSDRFSAERPKGSFSTLEIQRTEQGDSAMYLCASSRQAPYEQYFGPGTRLTVT.

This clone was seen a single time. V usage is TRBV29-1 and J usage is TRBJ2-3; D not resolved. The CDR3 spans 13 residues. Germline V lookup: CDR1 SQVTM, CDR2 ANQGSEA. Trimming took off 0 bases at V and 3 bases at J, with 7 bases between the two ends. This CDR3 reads CSVEELRTDTQYF. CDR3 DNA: TGCAGCGTTGAAGAATTGAGGACAGATACGCAGTATTTT.

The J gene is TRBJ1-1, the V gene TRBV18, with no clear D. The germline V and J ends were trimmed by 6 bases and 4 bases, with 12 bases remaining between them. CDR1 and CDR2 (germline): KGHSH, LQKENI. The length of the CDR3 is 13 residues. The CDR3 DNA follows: TGTGCCAGCTCCGATTCCGGGAGCACTGAAGCTTTCTTT. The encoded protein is CASSDSGSTEAFF.

DNA for the CDR3: TGTGCCAGCAGTGACCGCCAGGGCTACGAGCAGTACTTC. This translates into CASSDRQGYEQYF. The chain couples TRBV2 to TRBJ2-7, with a possible D match to TRBD1 (5 bases). The CDR3 is 13 amino acids. Germline values: CDR1 SNHLY, CDR2 FYNNEI. The V end was cut by 3 bases, the J end by 3 bases, with 9 bases between.

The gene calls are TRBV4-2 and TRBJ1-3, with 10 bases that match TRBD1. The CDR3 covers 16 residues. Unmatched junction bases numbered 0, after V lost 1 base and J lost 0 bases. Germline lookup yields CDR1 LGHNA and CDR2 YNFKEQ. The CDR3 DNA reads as TGTGCCAGCAGCCAAGGGACAGGGGGCTCTGGAAACACCATATATTTT. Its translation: CASSQGTGGSGNTIYF.

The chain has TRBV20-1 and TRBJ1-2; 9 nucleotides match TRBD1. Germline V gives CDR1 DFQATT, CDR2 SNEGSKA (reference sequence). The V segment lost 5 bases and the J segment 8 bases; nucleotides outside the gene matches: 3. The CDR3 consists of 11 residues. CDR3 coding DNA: TGCAGTGCTCACAGGGGGCAGGGCTACACCTTC. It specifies CSAHRGQGYTF.

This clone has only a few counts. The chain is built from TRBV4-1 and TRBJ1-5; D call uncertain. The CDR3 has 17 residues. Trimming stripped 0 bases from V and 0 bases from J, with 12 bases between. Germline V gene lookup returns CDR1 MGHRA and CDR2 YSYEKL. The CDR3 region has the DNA TGCGCCAGCAGCCAAGAATTTCCCGGGTATAGCAATCAGCCCCAGCATTTT. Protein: CASSQEFPGYSNQPQHF.

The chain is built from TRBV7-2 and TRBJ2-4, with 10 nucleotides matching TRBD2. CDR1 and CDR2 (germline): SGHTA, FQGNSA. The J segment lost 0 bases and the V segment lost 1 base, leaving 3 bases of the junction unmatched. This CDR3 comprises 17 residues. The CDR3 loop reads CASSLVSSGGAKNIQYF. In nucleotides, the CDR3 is TGTGCCAGCAGCTTAGTCTCTAGCGGGGGAGCCAAAAACATTCAGTACTTC.

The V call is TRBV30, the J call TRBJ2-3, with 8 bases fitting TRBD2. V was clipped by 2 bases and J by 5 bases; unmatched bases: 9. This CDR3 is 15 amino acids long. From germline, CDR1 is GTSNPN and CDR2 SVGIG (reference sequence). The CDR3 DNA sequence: TGTGCCTGGAGTCTGATCGGACTAGCACAAGATACGCAGTATTTT. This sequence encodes CAWSLIGLAQDTQYF.